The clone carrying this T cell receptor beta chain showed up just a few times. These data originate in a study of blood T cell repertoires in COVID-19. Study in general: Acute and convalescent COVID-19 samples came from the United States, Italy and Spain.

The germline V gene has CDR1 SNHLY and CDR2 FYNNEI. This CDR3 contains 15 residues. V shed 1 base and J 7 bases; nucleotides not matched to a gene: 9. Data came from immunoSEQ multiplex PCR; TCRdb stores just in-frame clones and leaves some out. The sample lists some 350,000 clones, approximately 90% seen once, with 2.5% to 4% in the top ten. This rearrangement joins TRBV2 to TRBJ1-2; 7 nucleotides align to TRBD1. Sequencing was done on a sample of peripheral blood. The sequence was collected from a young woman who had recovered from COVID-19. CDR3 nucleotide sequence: TGTGCCAGCAGTGAAGTGGTGGCAGGGGGAGGTGGCTACACCTTC. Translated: CASSEVVAGGGGYTF.